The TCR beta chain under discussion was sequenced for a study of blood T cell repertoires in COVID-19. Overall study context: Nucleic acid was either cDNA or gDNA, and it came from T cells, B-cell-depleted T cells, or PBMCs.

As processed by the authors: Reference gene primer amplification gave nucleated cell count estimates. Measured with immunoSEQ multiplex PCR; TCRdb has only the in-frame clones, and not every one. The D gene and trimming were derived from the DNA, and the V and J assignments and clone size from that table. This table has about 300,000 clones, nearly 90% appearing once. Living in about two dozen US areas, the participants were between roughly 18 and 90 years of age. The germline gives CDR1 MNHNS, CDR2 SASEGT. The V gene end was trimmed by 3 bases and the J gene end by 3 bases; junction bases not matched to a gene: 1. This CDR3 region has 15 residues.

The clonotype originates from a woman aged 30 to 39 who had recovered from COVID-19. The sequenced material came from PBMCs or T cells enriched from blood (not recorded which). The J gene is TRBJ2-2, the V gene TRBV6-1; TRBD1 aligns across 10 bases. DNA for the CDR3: TGTGCCAGCAGTGATGGGACAGGGGACACCGGGGAGCTGTTTTTT. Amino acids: CASSDGTGDTGELFF.